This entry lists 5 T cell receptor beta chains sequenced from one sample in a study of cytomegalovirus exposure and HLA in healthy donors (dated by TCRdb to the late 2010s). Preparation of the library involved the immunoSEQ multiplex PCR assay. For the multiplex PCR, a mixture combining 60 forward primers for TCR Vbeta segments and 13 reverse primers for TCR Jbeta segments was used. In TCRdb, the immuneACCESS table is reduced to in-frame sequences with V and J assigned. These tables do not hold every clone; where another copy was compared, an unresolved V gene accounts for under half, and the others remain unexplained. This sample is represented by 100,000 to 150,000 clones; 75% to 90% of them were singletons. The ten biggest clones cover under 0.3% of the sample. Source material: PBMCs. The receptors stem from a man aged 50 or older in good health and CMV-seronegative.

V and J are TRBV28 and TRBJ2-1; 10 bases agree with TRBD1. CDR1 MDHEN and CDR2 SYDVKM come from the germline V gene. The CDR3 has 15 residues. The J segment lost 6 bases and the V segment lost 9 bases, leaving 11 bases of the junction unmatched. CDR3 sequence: CASLPGTGATNEQFF. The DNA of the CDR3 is TGTGCCAGTCTACCCGGGACAGGGGCCACCAATGAGCAGTTCTTC.

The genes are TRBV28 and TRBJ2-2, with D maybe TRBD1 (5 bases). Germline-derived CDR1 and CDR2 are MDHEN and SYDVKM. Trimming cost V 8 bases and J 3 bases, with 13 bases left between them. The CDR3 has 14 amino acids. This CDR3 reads CASQGFPDTGELFF. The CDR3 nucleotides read TGTGCCAGCCAGGGTTTTCCGGACACCGGGGAGCTGTTTTTT.

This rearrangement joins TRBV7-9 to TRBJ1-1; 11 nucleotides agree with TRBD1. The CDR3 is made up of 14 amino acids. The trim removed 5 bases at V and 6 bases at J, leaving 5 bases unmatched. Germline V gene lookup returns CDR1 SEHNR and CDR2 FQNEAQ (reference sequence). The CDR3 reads CASSVPGQGAEAFF. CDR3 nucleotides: TGTGCCAGCAGCGTGCCGGGACAGGGGGCTGAAGCTTTCTTT.

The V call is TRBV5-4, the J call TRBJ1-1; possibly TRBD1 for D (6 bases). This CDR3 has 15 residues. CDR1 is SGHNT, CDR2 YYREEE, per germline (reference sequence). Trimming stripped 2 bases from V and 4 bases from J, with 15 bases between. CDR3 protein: CASSLTGKGGTEAFF. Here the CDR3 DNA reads TGTGCCAGCAGCTTAACAGGGAAAGGTGGCACTGAAGCTTTCTTT.

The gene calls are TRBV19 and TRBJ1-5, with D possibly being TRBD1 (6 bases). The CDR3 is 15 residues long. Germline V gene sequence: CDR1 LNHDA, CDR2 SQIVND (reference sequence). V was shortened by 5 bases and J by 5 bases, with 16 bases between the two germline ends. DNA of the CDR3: TGTGCCAGTAGTCCGATAGGACAGATGGATCAGCCCCAGCATTTT. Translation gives CASSPIGQMDQPQHF.